This T cell receptor (beta chain) was sequenced during a study of radiotherapy plus CTLA-4 blockade in lung cancer. Only in-frame clones appear in the TCRdb table, and some are missing; sequencing was by immunoSEQ multiplex PCR. Of around 99,000 clones in the sample, around 88% were seen once. This sample comprised peripheral blood, obtained from a patient treated with radiotherapy plus ipilimumab. This receptor was identified in a human donor with non-small cell lung cancer that progressed on radiotherapy plus ipilimumab.

In nucleotides, the CDR3 is TGTGCCTGGAGAAGGGGGGGAGCCTCTTCCTACAATGAGCAGTTCTTC. This encodes CAWRRGGASSYNEQFF. The genes are TRBV30 and TRBJ2-1, with TRBD2 as a possible D gene (7 bases). Trimming took 3 bases from V and 1 from J, leaving 16 bases between them. This CDR3 spans 16 amino acids. Germline CDR1 is GTSNPN and CDR2 is SVGIG (reference sequence).